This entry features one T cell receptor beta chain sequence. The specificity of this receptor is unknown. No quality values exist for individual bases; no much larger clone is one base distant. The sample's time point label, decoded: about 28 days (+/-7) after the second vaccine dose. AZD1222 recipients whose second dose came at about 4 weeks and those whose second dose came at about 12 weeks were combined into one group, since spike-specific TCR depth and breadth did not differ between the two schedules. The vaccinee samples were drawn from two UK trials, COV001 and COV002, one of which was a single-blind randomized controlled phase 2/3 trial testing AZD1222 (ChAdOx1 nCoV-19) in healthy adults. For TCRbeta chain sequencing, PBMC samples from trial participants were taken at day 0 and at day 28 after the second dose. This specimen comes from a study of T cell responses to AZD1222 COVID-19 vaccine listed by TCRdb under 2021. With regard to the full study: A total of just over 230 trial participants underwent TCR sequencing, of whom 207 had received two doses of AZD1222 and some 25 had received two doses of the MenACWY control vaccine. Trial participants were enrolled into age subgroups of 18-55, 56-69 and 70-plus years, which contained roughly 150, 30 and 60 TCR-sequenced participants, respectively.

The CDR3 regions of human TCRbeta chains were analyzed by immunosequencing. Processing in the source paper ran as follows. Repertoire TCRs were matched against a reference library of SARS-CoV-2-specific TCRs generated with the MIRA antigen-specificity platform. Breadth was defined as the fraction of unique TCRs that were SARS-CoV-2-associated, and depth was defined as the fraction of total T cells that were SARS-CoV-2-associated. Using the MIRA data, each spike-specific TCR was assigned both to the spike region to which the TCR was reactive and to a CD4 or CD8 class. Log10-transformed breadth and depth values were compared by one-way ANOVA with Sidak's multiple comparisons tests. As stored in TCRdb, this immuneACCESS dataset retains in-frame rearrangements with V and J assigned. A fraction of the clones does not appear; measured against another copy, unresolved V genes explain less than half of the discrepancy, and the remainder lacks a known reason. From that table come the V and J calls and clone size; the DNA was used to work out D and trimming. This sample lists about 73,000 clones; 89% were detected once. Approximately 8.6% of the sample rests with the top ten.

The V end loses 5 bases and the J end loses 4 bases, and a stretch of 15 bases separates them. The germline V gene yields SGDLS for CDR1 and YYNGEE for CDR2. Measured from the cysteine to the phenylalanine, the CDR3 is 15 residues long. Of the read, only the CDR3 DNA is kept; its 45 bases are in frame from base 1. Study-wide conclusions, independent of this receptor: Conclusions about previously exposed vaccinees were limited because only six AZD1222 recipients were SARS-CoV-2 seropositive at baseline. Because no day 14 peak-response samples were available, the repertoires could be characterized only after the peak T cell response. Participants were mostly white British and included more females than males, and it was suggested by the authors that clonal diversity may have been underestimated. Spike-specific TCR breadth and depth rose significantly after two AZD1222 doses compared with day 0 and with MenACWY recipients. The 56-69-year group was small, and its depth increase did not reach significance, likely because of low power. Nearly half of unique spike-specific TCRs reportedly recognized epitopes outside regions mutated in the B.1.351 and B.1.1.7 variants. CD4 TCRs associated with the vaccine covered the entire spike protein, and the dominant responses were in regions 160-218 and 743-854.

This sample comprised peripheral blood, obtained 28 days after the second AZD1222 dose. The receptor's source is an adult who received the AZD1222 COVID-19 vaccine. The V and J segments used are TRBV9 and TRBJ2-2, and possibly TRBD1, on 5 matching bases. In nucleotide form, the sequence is TGTGCCAGCAGAGATACCGACAGACCCACCGGGGAGCTGTTTTTT. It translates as CASRDTDRPTGELFF.